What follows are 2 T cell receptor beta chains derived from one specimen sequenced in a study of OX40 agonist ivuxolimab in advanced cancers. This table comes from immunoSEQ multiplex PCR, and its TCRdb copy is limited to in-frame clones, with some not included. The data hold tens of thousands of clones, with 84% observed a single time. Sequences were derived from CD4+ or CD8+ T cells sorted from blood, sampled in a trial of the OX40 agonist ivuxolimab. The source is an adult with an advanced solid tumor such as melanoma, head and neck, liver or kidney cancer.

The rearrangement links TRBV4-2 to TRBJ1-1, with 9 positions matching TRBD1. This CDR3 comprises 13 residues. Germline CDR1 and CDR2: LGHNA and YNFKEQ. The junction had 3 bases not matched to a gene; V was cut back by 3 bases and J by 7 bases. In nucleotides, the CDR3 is TGTGCCAGCAGCCAGGGACAGGGACTTGAAGCTTTCTTT. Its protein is CASSQGQGLEAFF.

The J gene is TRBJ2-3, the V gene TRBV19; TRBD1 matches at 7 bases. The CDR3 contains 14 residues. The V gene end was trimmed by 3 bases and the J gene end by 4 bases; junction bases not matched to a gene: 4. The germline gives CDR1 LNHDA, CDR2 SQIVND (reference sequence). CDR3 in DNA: TGTGCCAGTAGTATCTCTGACAGGGCAGATACGCAGTATTTT. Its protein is CASSISDRADTQYF.